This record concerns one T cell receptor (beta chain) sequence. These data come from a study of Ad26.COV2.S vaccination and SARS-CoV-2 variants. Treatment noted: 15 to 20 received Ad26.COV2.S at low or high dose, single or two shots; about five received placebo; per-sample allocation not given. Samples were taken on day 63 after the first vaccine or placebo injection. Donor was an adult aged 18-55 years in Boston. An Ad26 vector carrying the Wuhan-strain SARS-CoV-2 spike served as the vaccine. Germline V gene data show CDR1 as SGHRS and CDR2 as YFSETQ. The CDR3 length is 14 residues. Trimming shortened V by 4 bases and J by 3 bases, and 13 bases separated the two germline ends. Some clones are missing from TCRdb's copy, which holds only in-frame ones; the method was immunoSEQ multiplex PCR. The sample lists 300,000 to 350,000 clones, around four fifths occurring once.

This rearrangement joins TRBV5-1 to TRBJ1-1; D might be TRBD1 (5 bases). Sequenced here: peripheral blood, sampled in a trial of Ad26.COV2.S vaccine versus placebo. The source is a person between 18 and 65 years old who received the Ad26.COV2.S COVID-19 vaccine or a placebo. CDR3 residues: CASSPMWGDTEAFF. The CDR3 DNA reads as TGCGCCAGCAGCCCTATGTGGGGGGACACTGAAGCTTTCTTT.